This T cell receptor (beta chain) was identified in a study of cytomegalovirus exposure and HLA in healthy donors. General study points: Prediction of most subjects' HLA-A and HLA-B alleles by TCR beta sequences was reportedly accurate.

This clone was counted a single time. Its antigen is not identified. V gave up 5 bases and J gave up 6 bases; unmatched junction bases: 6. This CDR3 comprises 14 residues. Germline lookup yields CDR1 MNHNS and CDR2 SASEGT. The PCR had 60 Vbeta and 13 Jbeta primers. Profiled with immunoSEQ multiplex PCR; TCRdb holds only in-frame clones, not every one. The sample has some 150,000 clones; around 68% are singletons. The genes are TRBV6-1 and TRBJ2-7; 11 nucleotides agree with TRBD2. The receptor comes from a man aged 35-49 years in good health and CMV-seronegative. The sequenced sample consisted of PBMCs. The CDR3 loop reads CASSPGTSGSEQYF. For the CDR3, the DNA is TGTGCCAGCAGTCCCGGGACTAGCGGAAGCGAGCAGTACTTC.